This is a list of T cell receptor beta chains from one sample in a study of graft-versus-host responses after intestinal transplantation. Their cognate antigens are unknown. Clones were read by immunoSEQ multiplex PCR, and TCRdb kept only the in-frame ones, dropping some. The top ten hold 0.45% to 0.65% of the sample, which has about 120,000 clones, roughly 93% seen once. The source material was unstimulated CD8+ T cells sorted from spleen or lymph node cells, sampled before intestinal transplant. Receptors were obtained from a human donor who received an intestinal transplant. The CDR3 runs from the conserved cysteine through the conserved F or W. The D gene is left open where the match is weak. Where a row states a size, it is once, few, many or the class of an expanded clone; other rows omit it.

D gene: .
V gene: TRBV6-6
clone size: few
J gene: TRBJ1-5
CDR3 protein: CASSTFDSPQHF
CDR3 DNA: TGTGCCAGCAGCACATTCGATTCGCCCCAGCATTTT

D gene: .
V gene: TRBV28
clone size: .
J gene: TRBJ2-7
CDR3 protein: CASSLRGRLNEQYF
CDR3 DNA: TGTGCCAGCAGTTTACGGGGGAGGCTGAACGAGCAGTACTTC

D gene: .
V gene: TRBV7-6
clone size: .
J gene: TRBJ1-1
CDR3 protein: CASQVGENTEAFF
CDR3 DNA: TGTGCCAGCCAGGTGGGGGAGAACACTGAAGCTTTCTTT

D gene: .
V gene: TRBV27
clone size: .
J gene: TRBJ2-5
CDR3 protein: CASSPGADQETQYF
CDR3 DNA: TGTGCCAGCAGTCCAGGGGCAGACCAAGAGACCCAGTACTTC

D gene: TRBD2
V gene: TRBV27
clone size: .
J gene: TRBJ2-1
CDR3 protein: CASTTSGGYNEQFF
CDR3 DNA: TGTGCCAGCACAACTAGCGGGGGCTACAATGAGCAGTTCTTC

D gene: .
V gene: TRBV7-2
clone size: .
J gene: TRBJ2-7
CDR3 protein: CASSWTSSSYEQYF
CDR3 DNA: TGTGCCAGCAGCTGGACATCGAGCTCCTACGAGCAGTACTTC

D gene: TRBD2
V gene: TRBV5-7
clone size: .
J gene: TRBJ2-1
CDR3 protein: CASIQRSLAGYNEQFF
CDR3 DNA: TGTGCCAGCATCCAGCGGTCTCTAGCGGGCTACAATGAGCAGTTCTTC

D gene: TRBD2
V gene: TRBV5-1
clone size: .
J gene: TRBJ2-1
CDR3 protein: CASSFRTSGNYNEQFF
CDR3 DNA: TGCGCCAGCAGCTTTAGGACTAGCGGGAATTACAATGAGCAGTTCTTC

D gene: .
V gene: TRBV5-5
clone size: .
J gene: TRBJ1-2
CDR3 protein: CASSLAPPGYTF
CDR3 DNA: TGTGCCAGCAGCTTGGCACCACCTGGCTACACCTTC

D gene: .
V gene: TRBV30
clone size: .
J gene: TRBJ1-2
CDR3 protein: CAWSVWGGGRRRGYTF
CDR3 DNA: TGTGCCTGGAGTGTATGGGGAGGAGGCAGGCGAAGGGGCTACACCTTC

D gene: TRBD2
V gene: TRBV7-9
clone size: .
J gene: TRBJ2-7
CDR3 protein: CASSSSGTSYEQYF
CDR3 DNA: TGTGCCAGTAGCTCTAGCGGGACCTCCTACGAGCAGTACTTC

D gene: .
V gene: TRBV30
clone size: .
J gene: TRBJ1-2
CDR3 protein: CAWSVLGGGKYDGYTF
CDR3 DNA: TGTGCCTGGAGTGTACTAGGGGGGGGAAAGTATGATGGCTACACCTTC

D gene: .
V gene: TRBV15
clone size: .
J gene: TRBJ1-5
CDR3 protein: CATSYSNQPQHF
CDR3 DNA: TGTGCCACCAGTTATAGCAATCAGCCCCAGCATTTT

D gene: .
V gene: TRBV10-3
clone size: few
J gene: TRBJ2-7
CDR3 protein: CAISVPGSYEQYF
CDR3 DNA: TGTGCCATCAGTGTGCCAGGGTCTTACGAGCAGTACTTC

D gene: .
V gene: TRBV12-2
clone size: .
J gene: TRBJ2-5
CDR3 protein: CASRLVRAPSKETQYF
CDR3 DNA: TGTGCAAGTCGCTTAGTTCGCGCCCCCTCAAAGGAGACCCAGTACTTC

D gene: TRBD1
V gene: TRBV5-6
clone size: once
J gene: TRBJ1-1
CDR3 protein: CASSLVRQGGAFF
CDR3 DNA: TGTGCCAGCAGCTTGGTGAGACAGGGGGGAGCTTTCTTT

D gene: .
V gene: TRBV27
clone size: .
J gene: TRBJ2-7
CDR3 protein: CASGEYEQYF
CDR3 DNA: TGTGCCAGCGGTGAATATGAGCAGTACTTC

D gene: .
V gene: TRBV2
clone size: .
J gene: TRBJ1-2
CDR3 protein: CASSEIGAEGYTF
CDR3 DNA: TGTGCCAGCAGTGAAATTGGGGCTGAGGGCTACACCTTC

D gene: .
V gene: TRBV7-9
clone size: .
J gene: TRBJ1-4
CDR3 protein: CASSRDVRGVNEKLFF
CDR3 DNA: TGTGCCAGCAGCAGGGACGTACGGGGGGTTAATGAAAAACTGTTTTTT

D gene: .
V gene: TRBV6-1
clone size: .
J gene: TRBJ2-7
CDR3 protein: CASSFPVGYEQYF
CDR3 DNA: TGTGCCAGCAGTTTCCCGGTGGGGTACGAGCAGTACTTC

D gene: .
V gene: TRBV27
clone size: .
J gene: TRBJ1-5
CDR3 protein: CASSLGGSNQPQHF
CDR3 DNA: TGTGCCAGCAGTTTGGGGGGAAGCAATCAGCCCCAGCATTTT

D gene: TRBD2
V gene: TRBV6-5
clone size: .
J gene: TRBJ2-1
CDR3 protein: CASSSSGSSVF
CDR3 DNA: TGTGCCAGCAGCTCTAGCGGGAGTAGCGTCTTC

D gene: .
V gene: TRBV12-5
clone size: .
J gene: TRBJ2-7
CDR3 protein: CASGLVPRPDIYEQYF
CDR3 DNA: TGTGCTAGTGGTTTGGTACCCAGACCGGACATCTACGAGCAGTACTTC

D gene: .
V gene: TRBV13
clone size: .
J gene: TRBJ2-7
CDR3 protein: CASSMNYDREAEQYF
CDR3 DNA: TGTGCCAGCAGTATGAACTATGACAGGGAGGCCGAGCAGTACTTC

D gene: .
V gene: TRBV27
clone size: .
J gene: TRBJ1-4
CDR3 protein: CASSLSRTNEKLFF
CDR3 DNA: TGTGCCAGCAGTTTATCGAGGACTAATGAAAAACTGTTTTTT

D gene: .
V gene: TRBV7-8
clone size: .
J gene: TRBJ2-1
CDR3 protein: CASSKLSSSYNEQFF
CDR3 DNA: TGTGCCAGCAGCAAGTTATCGAGCTCCTACAATGAGCAGTTCTTC

D gene: .
V gene: TRBV21-1
clone size: .
J gene: TRBJ2-7
CDR3 protein: CASSPIPRGKLRGRQYF
CDR3 DNA: TGTGCCAGCAGCCCAATACCACGAGGTAAGTTGCGGGGAAGGCAGTACTTC

D gene: .
V gene: TRBV27
clone size: .
J gene: TRBJ2-1
CDR3 protein: CASRGQGTYNEQFF
CDR3 DNA: TGTGCCAGCCGCGGGCAGGGCACCTACAATGAGCAGTTCTTC

D gene: .
V gene: TRBV27
clone size: .
J gene: TRBJ1-1
CDR3 protein: CASSFGANTEAFF
CDR3 DNA: TGTGCCAGCAGTTTTGGAGCGAACACTGAAGCTTTCTTT

D gene: TRBD2
V gene: TRBV19
clone size: .
J gene: TRBJ2-1
CDR3 protein: CASSIISGSLSEQFF
CDR3 DNA: TGTGCCAGTAGTATTATCAGCGGGAGCCTTAGTGAGCAGTTCTTC

D gene: .
V gene: TRBV27
clone size: .
J gene: TRBJ1-2
CDR3 protein: CASAYSQNYGYTF
CDR3 DNA: TGTGCCAGCGCCTATTCCCAAAACTATGGCTACACCTTC

D gene: TRBD2
V gene: TRBV11-3
clone size: .
J gene: TRBJ2-2
CDR3 protein: CASSSAGGPTGELFF
CDR3 DNA: TGTGCCAGCAGCTCAGCGGGAGGGCCCACCGGGGAGCTGTTTTTT

D gene: TRBD2
V gene: TRBV7-7
clone size: .
J gene: TRBJ2-1
CDR3 protein: CASSLALAEAYNEQFF
CDR3 DNA: TGTGCTAGCAGCTTAGCTCTAGCGGAAGCCTACAATGAGCAGTTCTTC

D gene: .
V gene: TRBV19
clone size: .
J gene: TRBJ2-1
CDR3 protein: CASSISSAIYNEQFF
CDR3 DNA: TGTGCCAGTAGTATTTCGTCGGCTATTTACAATGAGCAGTTCTTC

D gene: .
V gene: TRBV7-9
clone size: few
J gene: TRBJ2-7
CDR3 protein: CASSTDFPYEQYF
CDR3 DNA: TGTGCCAGCAGCACGGACTTTCCCTACGAGCAGTACTTC

D gene: .
V gene: TRBV6-1
clone size: .
J gene: TRBJ2-2
CDR3 protein: CASIPGSGELFF
CDR3 DNA: TGTGCCAGCATCCCAGGATCCGGGGAGCTGTTTTTT

D gene: TRBD1
V gene: TRBV7-6
clone size: .
J gene: TRBJ2-7
CDR3 protein: CASSLRGTGDNEQYF
CDR3 DNA: TGTGCCAGCAGCTTAAGAGGGACAGGGGATAACGAGCAGTACTTC

D gene: .
V gene: TRBV19
clone size: .
J gene: TRBJ1-2
CDR3 protein: CASSITGWNGYTF
CDR3 DNA: TGTGCCAGTAGCATCACAGGGTGGAATGGCTACACCTTC

D gene: TRBD1
V gene: TRBV27
clone size: once
J gene: TRBJ2-7
CDR3 protein: CASSSLYRGANYEQYF
CDR3 DNA: TGTGCCAGCAGCTCCCTCTACAGGGGGGCCAACTACGAGCAGTACTTC

D gene: .
V gene: TRBV5-1
clone size: few
J gene: TRBJ1-3
CDR3 protein: CASSLDWGPGNTIYF
CDR3 DNA: TGCGCCAGCAGCTTGGATTGGGGGCCAGGAAACACCATATATTTT

D gene: TRBD2
V gene: TRBV15
clone size: .
J gene: TRBJ2-1
CDR3 protein: CATSRDPPSGDNEQFF
CDR3 DNA: TGTGCCACCAGCAGAGATCCCCCTAGCGGTGACAATGAGCAGTTCTTC

D gene: .
V gene: TRBV6-5
clone size: .
J gene: TRBJ2-1
CDR3 protein: CASSYSGFLGYNEQFF
CDR3 DNA: TGTGCCAGCAGTTACTCGGGCTTCCTGGGTTACAATGAGCAGTTCTTC

D gene: TRBD1
V gene: TRBV7-9
clone size: .
J gene: TRBJ2-7
CDR3 protein: CASSVDRGEQYF
CDR3 DNA: TGTGCCAGCAGCGTCGACAGGGGGGAGCAGTACTTC

D gene: TRBD2
V gene: TRBV4-1
clone size: .
J gene: TRBJ2-7
CDR3 protein: CASSQDWRISGNEQYF
CDR3 DNA: TGCGCCAGCAGCCAAGATTGGAGGATTAGCGGGAACGAGCAGTACTTC

D gene: TRBD2
V gene: TRBV9
clone size: .
J gene: TRBJ2-1
CDR3 protein: CASSVGWTSGSHGEQFF
CDR3 DNA: TGTGCCAGCAGCGTAGGCTGGACTAGCGGGAGTCATGGTGAGCAGTTCTTC

D gene: .
V gene: TRBV11-2
clone size: .
J gene: TRBJ1-1
CDR3 protein: CASSPPVGAGNTEAFF
CDR3 DNA: TGTGCCAGCAGCCCCCCGGTTGGAGCGGGAAACACTGAAGCTTTCTTT

D gene: TRBD1
V gene: TRBV6-5
clone size: .
J gene: TRBJ2-5
CDR3 protein: CASSYSMGQGKTQYF
CDR3 DNA: TGTGCCAGCAGTTACTCTATGGGACAGGGAAAGACCCAGTACTTC

D gene: TRBD1
V gene: TRBV15
clone size: .
J gene: TRBJ2-7
CDR3 protein: CATSSGGTGSFYEQYF
CDR3 DNA: TGTGCCACCAGCAGCGGAGGGACAGGGTCTTTCTACGAGCAGTACTTC

D gene: .
V gene: TRBV27
clone size: .
J gene: TRBJ1-5
CDR3 protein: CASSLSAIRNQPQHF
CDR3 DNA: TGTGCCAGCAGTTTATCTGCCATCCGCAATCAGCCCCAGCATTTT

D gene: .
V gene: TRBV9
clone size: .
J gene: TRBJ1-5
CDR3 protein: CASSVGGGSGQPQHF
CDR3 DNA: TGTGCCAGCAGCGTAGGCGGGGGGTCAGGTCAGCCCCAGCATTTT

D gene: .
V gene: TRBV12-5
clone size: .
J gene: TRBJ2-7
CDR3 protein: CASGFTTIQGGYEQYF
CDR3 DNA: TGTGCTAGTGGTTTCACCACCATACAGGGTGGCTACGAGCAGTACTTC

D gene: .
V gene: TRBV7-3
clone size: .
J gene: TRBJ2-1
CDR3 protein: CASSLNLGLYNEQFF
CDR3 DNA: TGTGCCAGCAGCTTAAACTTAGGCCTCTACAATGAGCAGTTCTTC

D gene: TRBD1
V gene: TRBV5-1
clone size: .
J gene: TRBJ2-3
CDR3 protein: CASSLSTGGPTDTQYF
CDR3 DNA: TGCGCCAGCAGCTTGAGTACAGGGGGCCCCACAGATACGCAGTATTTT

D gene: .
V gene: TRBV19
clone size: few
J gene: TRBJ2-7
CDR3 protein: CASSATGTREQYF
CDR3 DNA: TGTGCCAGTAGTGCTACAGGGACTCGAGAGCAGTACTTC

D gene: TRBD1
V gene: TRBV5-8
clone size: .
J gene: TRBJ2-1
CDR3 protein: CASSAGTASYNEQFF
CDR3 DNA: TGTGCCAGCAGTGCCGGGACAGCCTCCTACAATGAGCAGTTCTTC

D gene: TRBD1
V gene: TRBV4-3
clone size: .
J gene: TRBJ1-5
CDR3 protein: CASSQGMVQGDQPQHF
CDR3 DNA: TGCGCCAGCAGCCAAGGTATGGTTCAGGGGGATCAGCCCCAGCATTTT

D gene: .
V gene: TRBV7-9
clone size: .
J gene: TRBJ1-2
CDR3 protein: CAGAVGGYGYTF
CDR3 DNA: TGTGCCGGGGCCGTGGGGGGCTATGGCTACACCTTC

D gene: TRBD2
V gene: TRBV14
clone size: .
J gene: TRBJ2-2
CDR3 protein: CASSQASGGGYTGELFF
CDR3 DNA: TGTGCCAGCAGCCAAGCCTCCGGGGGGGGGTACACCGGGGAGCTGTTTTTT